This TCR beta chain was recorded in a study of blood T cells in healthy people across ages. As for the study in general: Per two T cells, template switching captured roughly one barcoded beta molecule. Broader study findings: Calculation of diversity from one million T cells yielded estimates considered to be underestimates. What prevented conclusive comparison of naive and antigen-experienced cells was that PBMCs were unsorted.

Points on this clonotype: Its antigen is unidentified.

Trimming pared 5 bases from V and 5 bases from J, leaving 12 bases between. The CDR3 is made up of 14 amino acids. Then a second PCR, running roughly 7 to 11 cycles, was carried out with a sample-barcoded 5' primer and a J-beta primer mix. TCRdb used MiXCR to reprocess the 5' RACE reads, holding one entry per CDR3 protein. The table shows 1.5 million to 1.8 million distinct CDR3 sequences, with 40% to 45% occurring only once. The authors extracted at least 5 micrograms of total RNA per sample. The specimen sequenced was blood. The sequence came from a young woman in good health. The chain uses TRBV12-3 or TRBV12-4 and TRBJ2-2; TRBD1 might be the D (6 bases). The CDR3 spells CASSRTGRTGELFF. In DNA, the CDR3 is TGTGCCAGCAGTCGCACAGGGCGGACCGGGGAGCTGTTTTTT.